Below, one TCR beta chain is given with its context. Original methodology: The assay estimated nucleated cells by amplifying reference gene primers. TCRdb keeps only in-frame clones here, not all; method: immunoSEQ multiplex PCR. V and J calls and clone size are given by that table; D and trimming were obtained from the DNA. The sample records about 300,000 clones, about 91% being singletons. These data belong to a study of blood T cell repertoires in COVID-19. Overall study: COVID-19 samples collected from the United States, Italy and Spain covered acute and convalescent phases. Sources were T cells, B-cell-depleted T cells, or PBMCs; the material itself was cDNA or gDNA.

V was clipped by 2 bases and J by 7 bases, with 11 bases between them. Germline V gene sequence: CDR1 MGHDK, CDR2 SYGVNS. The CDR3 length is 13 residues. J is TRBJ1-2 and V is TRBV25-1; no reliable D call. Input material: peripheral blood. The sequence came from a young woman who had recovered from COVID-19. DNA for the CDR3: TGTGCCAGCAGTGAAGCTCTAGGATCTGGCTACACCTTC. This sequence encodes CASSEALGSGYTF.